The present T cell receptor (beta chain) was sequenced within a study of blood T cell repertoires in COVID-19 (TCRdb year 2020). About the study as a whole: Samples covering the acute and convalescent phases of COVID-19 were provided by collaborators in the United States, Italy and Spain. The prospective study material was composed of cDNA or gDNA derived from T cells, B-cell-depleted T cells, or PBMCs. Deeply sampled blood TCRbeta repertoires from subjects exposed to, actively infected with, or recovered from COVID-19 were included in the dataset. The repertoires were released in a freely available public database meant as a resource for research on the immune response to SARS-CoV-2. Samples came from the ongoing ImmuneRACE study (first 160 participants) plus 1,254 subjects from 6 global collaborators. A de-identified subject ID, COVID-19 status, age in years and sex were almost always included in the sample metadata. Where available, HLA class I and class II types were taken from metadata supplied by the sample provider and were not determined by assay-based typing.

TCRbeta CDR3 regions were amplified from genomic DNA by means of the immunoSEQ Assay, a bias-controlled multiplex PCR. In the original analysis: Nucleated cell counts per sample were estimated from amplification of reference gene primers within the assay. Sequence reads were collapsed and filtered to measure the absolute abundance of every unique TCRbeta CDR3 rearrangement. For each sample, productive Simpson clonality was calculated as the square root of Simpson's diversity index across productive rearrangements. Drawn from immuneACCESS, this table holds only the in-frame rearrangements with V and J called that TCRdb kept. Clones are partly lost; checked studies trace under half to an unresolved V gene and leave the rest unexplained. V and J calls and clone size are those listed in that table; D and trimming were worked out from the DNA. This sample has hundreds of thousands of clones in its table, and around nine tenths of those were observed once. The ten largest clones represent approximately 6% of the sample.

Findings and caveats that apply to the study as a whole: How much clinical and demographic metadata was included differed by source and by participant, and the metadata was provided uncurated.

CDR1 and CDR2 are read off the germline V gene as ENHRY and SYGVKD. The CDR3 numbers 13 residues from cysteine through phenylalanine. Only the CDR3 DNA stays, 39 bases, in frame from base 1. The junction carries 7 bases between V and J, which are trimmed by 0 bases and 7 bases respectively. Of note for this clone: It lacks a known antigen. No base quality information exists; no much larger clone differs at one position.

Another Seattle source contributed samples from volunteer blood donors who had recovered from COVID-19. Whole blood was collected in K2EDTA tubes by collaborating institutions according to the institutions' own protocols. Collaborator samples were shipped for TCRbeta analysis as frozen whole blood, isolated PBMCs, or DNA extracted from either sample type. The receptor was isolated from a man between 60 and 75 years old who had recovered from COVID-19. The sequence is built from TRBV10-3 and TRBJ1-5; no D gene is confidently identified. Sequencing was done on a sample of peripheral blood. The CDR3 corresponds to CAISESSAQPQHF. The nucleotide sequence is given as TGTGCCATCAGTGAGTCTAGTGCCCAGCCCCAGCATTTT.